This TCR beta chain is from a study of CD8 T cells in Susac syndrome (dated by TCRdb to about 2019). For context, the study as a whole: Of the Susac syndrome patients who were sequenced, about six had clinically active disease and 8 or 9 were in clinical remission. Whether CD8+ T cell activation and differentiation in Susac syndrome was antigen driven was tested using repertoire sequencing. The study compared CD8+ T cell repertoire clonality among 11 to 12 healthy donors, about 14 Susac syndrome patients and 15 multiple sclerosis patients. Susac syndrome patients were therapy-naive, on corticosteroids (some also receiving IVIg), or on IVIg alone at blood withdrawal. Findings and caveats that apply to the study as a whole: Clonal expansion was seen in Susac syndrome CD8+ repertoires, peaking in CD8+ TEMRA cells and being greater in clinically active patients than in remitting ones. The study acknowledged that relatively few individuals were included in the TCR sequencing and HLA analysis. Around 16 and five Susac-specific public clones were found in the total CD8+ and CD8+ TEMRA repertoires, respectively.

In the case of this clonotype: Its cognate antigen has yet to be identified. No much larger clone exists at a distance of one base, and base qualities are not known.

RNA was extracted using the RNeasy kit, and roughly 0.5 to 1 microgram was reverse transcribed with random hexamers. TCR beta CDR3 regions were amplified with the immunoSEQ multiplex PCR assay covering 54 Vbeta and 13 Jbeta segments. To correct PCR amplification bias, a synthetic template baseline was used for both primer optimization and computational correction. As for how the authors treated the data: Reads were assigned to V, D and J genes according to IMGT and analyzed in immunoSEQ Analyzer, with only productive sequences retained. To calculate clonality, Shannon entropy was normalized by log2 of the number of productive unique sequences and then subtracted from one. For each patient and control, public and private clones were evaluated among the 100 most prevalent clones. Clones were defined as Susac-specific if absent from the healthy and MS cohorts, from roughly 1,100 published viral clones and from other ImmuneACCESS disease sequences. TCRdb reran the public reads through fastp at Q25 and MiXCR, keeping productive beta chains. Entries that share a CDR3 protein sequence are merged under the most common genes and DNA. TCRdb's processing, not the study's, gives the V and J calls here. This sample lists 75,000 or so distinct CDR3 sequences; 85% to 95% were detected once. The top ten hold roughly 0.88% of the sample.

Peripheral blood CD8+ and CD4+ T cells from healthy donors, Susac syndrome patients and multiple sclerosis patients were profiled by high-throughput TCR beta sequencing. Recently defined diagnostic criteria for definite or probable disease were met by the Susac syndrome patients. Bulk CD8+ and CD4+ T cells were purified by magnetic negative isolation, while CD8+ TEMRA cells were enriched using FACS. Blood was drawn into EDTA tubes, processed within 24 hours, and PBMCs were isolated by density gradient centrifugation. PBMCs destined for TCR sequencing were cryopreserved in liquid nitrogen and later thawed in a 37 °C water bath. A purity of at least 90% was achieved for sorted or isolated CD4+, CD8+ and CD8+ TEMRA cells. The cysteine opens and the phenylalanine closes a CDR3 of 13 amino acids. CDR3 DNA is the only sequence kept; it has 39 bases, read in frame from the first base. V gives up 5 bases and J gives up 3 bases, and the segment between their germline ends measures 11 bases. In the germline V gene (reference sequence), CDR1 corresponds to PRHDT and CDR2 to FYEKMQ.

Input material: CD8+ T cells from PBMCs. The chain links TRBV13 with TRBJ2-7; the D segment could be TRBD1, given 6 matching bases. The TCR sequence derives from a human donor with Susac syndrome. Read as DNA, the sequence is TGTGCCAGCAGCCAAACGACAGGCTACGAGCAGTACTTC. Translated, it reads CASSQTTGYEQYF.